A single sample gave rise to the 11 T cell receptor beta chains below, sequenced in a study of shared clonotypes between healthy human individuals. The naive CD8 subset, CD45RO-negative cells positively selected for CCR7, excluded terminally differentiated effector memory CD45RA+ cells. Clones were read by immunoSEQ multiplex PCR, and TCRdb kept only the in-frame ones, dropping some. The sample holds 1.5 million to 2.5 million clones, about 95% seen once. The sample taken for sequencing was naive CD8+ T cells sorted from blood. The receptor set was obtained from a man between 18 and 29 years old in good health.

The chain is built from TRBV11-2 and TRBJ1-6; TRBD1 aligns across 7 bases. V dropped 1 base and J dropped 9; count of bases not matched to a gene: 9. CDR3 size: 16 residues. CDR1 and CDR2 from the germline V gene are SGHAT and FQNNGV. The CDR3 sequence: CASSLVSGQVVSPLHF. The CDR3 nucleotides read TGTGCCAGCAGCTTAGTATCTGGACAGGTGGTTTCACCCCTCCACTTT.

V usage is TRBV6-1 and J usage is TRBJ2-2; D is undetermined. This CDR3 region has 18 residues. CDR1 is MNHNS, CDR2 SASEGT, per germline. Trimming took off 2 bases at V and 0 bases at J, with 16 bases between the two ends. CDR3 nucleotide sequence: TGTGCCAGCAGTGAATTACCTTACGGGCTCGCGAACACCGGGGAGCTGTTTTTT. Encoded protein: CASSELPYGLANTGELFF.

In its sample, this clone was seen once. The chain combines TRBV5-8 with TRBJ1-6, with unresolved D. The germline V gene encodes CDR1 SGHTS and CDR2 YDEGEE. This CDR3 is built from 16 residues. The V and J ends lost 3 bases and 4 bases respectively, with 14 bases between them. This CDR3 is CASSSRGGVYNSPLHF. In nucleotides, the CDR3 is TGTGCCAGCAGCTCCCGGGGAGGCGTTTATAATTCACCCCTCCACTTT. The full variable domain, with the rest looked up from reference TRBV5-8 and TRBJ1-6, is EAGVTQSPTHLIKTRGQQATLRCSPISGHTSVYWYQQALGLGLQFLLWYDEGEERNRGNFPPRFSGRQFPNYSSELNVNALELEDSALYLCASSSRGGVYNSPLHFGNGTRLTVT.

V is TRBV10-3 and J is TRBJ2-5; D unclear. V was clipped by 3 bases and J by 5 bases, with 16 bases between them. CDR3 length: 15 amino acids. Germline-derived CDR1 and CDR2 are ENHRY and SYGVKD. The chain's CDR3 is CAISDPVGILETQYF. For the CDR3, the DNA is TGTGCCATCAGTGATCCCGTGGGTATTCTGGAGACCCAGTACTTC.

V usage is TRBV29-1 and J usage is TRBJ2-7, with D possibly being TRBD1 or TRBD2 (5 bases each). Germline V gives CDR1 SQVTM, CDR2 ANQGSEA. The CDR3 runs 12 residues. V was pared by 5 bases and J by 3 bases, with 11 bases between. CDR3: CSVKGTNYEQYF. The CDR3 DNA reads TGCAGCGTTAAGGGGACCAACTACGAGCAGTACTTC.

The CDR3 protein is CASSLGTGTGTYEQYF. For the CDR3, the DNA is TGTGCCAGCAGCTTAGGGACCGGGACAGGGACCTACGAGCAGTACTTC. This chain uses TRBV27 with TRBJ2-7; 9 bases are a match to TRBD1. This CDR3 is 16 amino acids long. The ends lost 6 bases at V and 2 bases at J; junction bases unmatched: 11. Germline assignment: CDR1 MNHEY and CDR2 SMNVEV (reference sequence).

In nucleotides, the CDR3 is TGCGCCAGCAGCTTGTTTTTGGATGCCTACAATGAGCAGTTCTTC. Translated, it gives CASSLFLDAYNEQFF. The V gene is TRBV5-1, the J gene TRBJ2-1; D uncertain. CDR1 and CDR2 (germline): SGHRS, YFSETQ. The CDR3 sequence is 15 residues long. V lost 1 base and J 2 bases, leaving 10 bases between the germline ends.

This clone was seen only once. The rearrangement joins TRBV28 to TRBJ1-5, with D perhaps TRBD1 (6 bases). The germline CDR1 and CDR2 sequences are MDHEN and SYDVKM. V shed 1 base and J shed 12 bases, with 25 bases lying between them. This CDR3 has 17 amino acids. The CDR3 nucleotides are TGTGCCAGCAGTTTATCTAGAGGGGCGCCCCAGAGGGGGGGCCAGCATTTT. Translation gives CASSLSRGAPQRGGQHF.

This sequence joins TRBV19 and TRBJ1-5; 8 bases agree with TRBD1. V gave up 4 bases and J gave up 0 bases; unmatched junction bases: 11. Germline values: CDR1 LNHDA, CDR2 SQIVND (reference sequence). This CDR3 has 18 residues. The chain's CDR3 is CASSTLDRDTNSNQPQHF. CDR3 in DNA: TGTGCCAGTAGTACCCTGGACAGGGATACCAATAGCAATCAGCCCCAGCATTTT.

This clone is a singleton in its sample. The rearrangement uses TRBV5-4 and TRBJ2-2, with D tentatively TRBD1 (5 bases). V lost 1 base and J 5 bases, leaving 9 bases between the germline ends. Germline V gives CDR1 SGHNT, CDR2 YYREEE (reference sequence). The CDR3 is made up of 14 amino acids. CDR3 nucleotide sequence: TGTGCCAGCAGCTTGCAGGGTTATACCGGGGAGCTGTTTTTT. Residues: CASSLQGYTGELFF.

This clone was observed a handful of times. V is TRBV27 and J is TRBJ1-5; perhaps TRBD1 as D (6 bases). Germline lookup yields CDR1 MNHEY and CDR2 SMNVEV (reference sequence). Trimming removed 6 bases from V and 6 bases from J, with 9 bases in between. This CDR3 region has 12 residues. The CDR3 here is CASSTGSQPQHF. The CDR3 DNA reads as TGTGCCAGCAGCACAGGGTCTCAGCCCCAGCATTTT.